Below are 25 T cell receptor beta chains sequenced from a single sample in a study of control samples from healthy donors and cancer patients. Clones were read by immunoSEQ multiplex PCR, and TCRdb kept only the in-frame ones, dropping some. The specimen's table records under 200,000 clones. Material: blood. The receptors derive from a woman aged 25 to 39 in good health.

This chain uses TRBV20-1 with TRBJ2-7; D remains unclear. Trimming shortened V by 3 bases and J by 3 bases, and 6 bases separated the two germline ends. Germline lookup yields CDR1 DFQATT and CDR2 SNEGSKA (reference sequence). The CDR3 has 11 amino acids. CDR3: CSASWVYEQYF. CDR3 in DNA: TGCAGTGCTAGTTGGGTCTACGAGCAGTACTTC.

This sequence joins TRBV28 and TRBJ2-2; D is undetermined. In germline, CDR1 is MDHEN, CDR2 SYDVKM. V lost 3 bases and J 7 bases, leaving 6 bases between the germline ends. The CDR3 is 12 residues long. The CDR3 sequence: CASSLGIGELFF. The CDR3, as DNA: TGTGCCAGCAGTTTGGGGATCGGGGAGCTGTTTTTT. Full variable domain (outside the CDR3, taken from reference TRBV28 and TRBJ2-2): DVKVTQSSRYLVKRTGEKVFLECVQDMDHENMFWYRQDPGLGLRLIYFSYDVKMKEKGDIPEGYSVSREKKERFSLILESASTNQTSMYLCASSLGIGELFFGEGSRLTVL.

V and J are TRBV19 and TRBJ2-1; 9 positions match TRBD2. Germline V gene data show CDR1 as LNHDA and CDR2 as SQIVND (reference sequence). This CDR3 comprises 15 residues. Trimming cost V 2 bases and J 7 bases; bases outside gene matches: 6. CDR3 in DNA: TGTGCCAGTAGTATAATGGCGGGGGGGTGGAATGAGCAGTTCTTC. Translation gives CASSIMAGGWNEQFF.

V and J are TRBV7-2 and TRBJ1-1; D uncertain. The length of the CDR3 is 13 residues. The germline V gene encodes CDR1 SGHTA and CDR2 FQGNSA. V was pared by 5 bases and J by 6 bases, with 13 bases between. CDR3 in DNA: TGTGCCAGCAGCCATAGCGGGTTTTCTGAAGCTTTCTTT. Translation: CASSHSGFSEAFF.

The chain employs TRBV12-3 or TRBV12-4 and TRBJ1-1; D uncertain. CDR3 size: 13 residues. V lost 3 bases, J lost 2 bases, and 7 bases lay in between. CDR3: CASSFSSNTEAFF. CDR3 DNA sequence: TGTGCCAGCAGTTTTAGTTCCAACACTGAAGCTTTCTTT.

The chain has TRBV6-6 and TRBJ1-5; D remains unclear. From germline, CDR1 is MNHNY and CDR2 SVGAGI (reference sequence). This CDR3 spans 15 amino acids. Trimming took off 2 bases at V and 5 bases at J, with 13 bases between the two ends. The DNA for the CDR3 is TGTGCCAGCAGTTACGGTAGGGCACCTCATCAGCCCCAGCATTTT. This encodes CASSYGRAPHQPQHF.

The rearrangement uses TRBV10-3 and TRBJ1-6, with 7 bases aligning to TRBD1. The CDR3 extends over 15 amino acids. Looked up from germline, CDR1 is ENHRY and CDR2 is SYGVKD. V was pared by 3 bases and J by 3 bases, with 2 bases of the junction left unmatched. In nucleotides, the CDR3 is TGTGCCATCAGTGACGGACAGGTCTATAATTCACCCCTCCACTTT. This gives the protein CAISDGQVYNSPLHF.

The gene calls are TRBV4-1 and TRBJ2-2; TRBD1 might be the D (6 bases). Germline V lookup: CDR1 MGHRA, CDR2 YSYEKL. This CDR3 is 15 amino acids long. V was cut by 1 base and J by 6 bases, with 12 bases left in between. The CDR3 DNA reads TGCGCCAGCAGCCAAGCCCCCGACAGGCCCGGGGAGCTGTTTTTT. Translating gives CASSQAPDRPGELFF.

The chain employs TRBV6-1 and TRBJ2-5; the D gene is possibly TRBD1 (6 bases). The CDR3 spans 14 residues. V lost 2 bases and J 5 bases, leaving 12 bases between the germline ends. Germline V gene lookup returns CDR1 MNHNS and CDR2 SASEGT. CDR3 loop: CASSESGQWETQYF. For the CDR3, the DNA is TGTGCCAGCAGTGAATCAGGACAGTGGGAGACCCAGTACTTC.

The chain uses TRBV7-9 and TRBJ1-2, with no clear D. From germline, CDR1 is SEHNR and CDR2 FQNEAQ (reference sequence). With 6 bases removed from V and 4 bases from J, the gap between germline ends came to 18 bases. There are 15 residues in the CDR3. The CDR3 nucleotides are TGTGCCAGCAGTCCTGCCTTTGGGCGCGGCTATGGCTACACCTTC. Encoded protein: CASSPAFGRGYGYTF.

V is TRBV4-1 and J is TRBJ1-5; D gene unclear. The CDR3 is 18 residues long. CDR1 is MGHRA and CDR2 is YSYEKL in the germline V gene. Trimming cost V 3 bases and J 5 bases, with 23 bases left between them. Here the CDR3 reads CASSQGAILRSPHQPQHF. CDR3 bases: TGCGCCAGCAGCCAGGGTGCAATACTGCGATCGCCCCATCAGCCCCAGCATTTT.

The V and J genes are TRBV30 and TRBJ1-4; D may be TRBD1 (6 bases). This CDR3 is built from 14 residues. The V gene lost 1 base and the J gene lost 5 bases, with 11 bases spanning the gap. Germline V lookup: CDR1 GTSNPN, CDR2 SVGIG (reference sequence). The CDR3 sequence is CAWSAGAGNEKLFF. CDR3 sequence (DNA): TGTGCCTGGAGTGCAGGGGCCGGGAATGAAAAACTGTTTTTT.

The chain uses TRBV28 and TRBJ1-2; TRBD1 is a possible D gene (5 bases). The germline CDR1 and CDR2 sequences are MDHEN and SYDVKM. The CDR3 contains 13 residues. Deletions cut 2 bases from V and 8 bases from J, with 12 bases between. The CDR3 loop reads CASSLAGRHGYTF. In DNA, the CDR3 is TGTGCCAGCAGTTTAGCAGGGCGGCACGGCTACACCTTC.

J is TRBJ1-1 and V is TRBV28; no firm D call. V was trimmed by 8 bases and J by 5 bases, leaving 15 bases between them. Germline V gene sequence: CDR1 MDHEN, CDR2 SYDVKM. CDR3 length: 13 residues. The DNA for the CDR3 is TGTGCCAGCCTCCCAACAGTTTTGACTGAAGCTTTCTTT. This gives the protein CASLPTVLTEAFF. Combining the CDR3 with reference TRBV28 and TRBJ1-1 gives the whole variable domain DVKVTQSSRYLVKRTGEKVFLECVQDMDHENMFWYRQDPGLGLRLIYFSYDVKMKEKGDIPEGYSVSREKKERFSLILESASTNQTSMYLCASLPTVLTEAFFGQGTRLTVV.

V usage is TRBV6-2 or TRBV6-3 and J usage is TRBJ1-2; 12 positions match TRBD1. The CDR3 spans 17 residues. Germline CDR1 reads MNHEY; CDR2 reads SVGEGT. J lost 6 bases, V lost 4 bases, and 12 bases had no gene match. CDR3 in amino acids: CASSFTAGTGGADGYTF. DNA for the CDR3: TGTGCCAGCAGTTTCACCGCCGGGACAGGGGGCGCGGATGGCTACACCTTC.

J is TRBJ2-7 and V is TRBV6-5; D unclear. This CDR3 spans 14 amino acids. V lost 0 bases, J lost 0 bases, and 6 bases lay in between. Looked up from germline, CDR1 is MNHEY and CDR2 is SVGAGI. CDR3: CASSYSPTSYEQYF. As DNA, the CDR3 is TGTGCCAGCAGTTACTCCCCTACCTCCTACGAGCAGTACTTC.

The chain links TRBV12-2 to TRBJ1-2; the table gives TRBD1 as D, unverified against the DNA. TRBV12-2 is termed a pseudogene. The CDR3 consists of 16 residues. CDR3 protein: CASRPAWGRKPYGYTF. The CDR3 nucleotides read TGTGCAAGTCGCCCAGCCTGGGGCAGGAAGCCCTATGGCTACACCTTC.

This chain links TRBV28 with TRBJ1-5; D may be TRBD1 (6 bases). V was trimmed by 6 bases and J by 6 bases, leaving 24 bases between them. Germline V lookup: CDR1 MDHEN, CDR2 SYDVKM. The CDR3 has 17 residues. The CDR3 bases are TGTGCCAGCAGCAACGGGCCCCCGACAGGACGGGCTCAGCCCCAGCATTTT. Amino acids: CASSNGPPTGRAQPQHF.

This chain links TRBV5-1 with TRBJ1-3; D unresolved. In germline, CDR1 is SGHRS, CDR2 YFSETQ. This CDR3 spans 16 amino acids. The ends were cut back, 0 bases at V and 3 bases at J, with 13 bases in the middle. The CDR3 reads CASSLAGPTFGNTIYF. The CDR3 DNA reads as TGCGCCAGCAGCTTGGCTGGACCGACTTTTGGAAACACCATATATTTT.

As regards this clone: Within the sample, other DNA sequences also encode this same CDR3. V is TRBV12-3 or TRBV12-4 and J is TRBJ1-5; no definite D call. There are 13 residues in the CDR3. Trimming removed 6 bases at V and 1 base at J, with 7 bases between. The CDR3: CASSDRSNQPQHF. In nucleotides, the CDR3 is TGTGCCAGCAGCGACCGCAGCAATCAGCCCCAGCATTTT.

The chain recombines TRBV5-1 with TRBJ2-7, with 7 bases that match TRBD1. CDR3 length: 14 amino acids. Germline loops: CDR1 SGHRS, CDR2 YFSETQ. The V and J ends lost 0 bases and 6 bases, in that order; junction bases with no gene match: 6. CDR3 nucleotide sequence: TGCGCCAGCAGCTTGGCGGCGACAGGGAGCGAGCAGTACTTC. Translation: CASSLAATGSEQYF.

The chain carries TRBV28 and TRBJ2-4, with D maybe TRBD1 (6 bases). The CDR3 contains 14 residues. In germline, CDR1 is MDHEN, CDR2 SYDVKM. Trimming shortened V by 6 bases and J by 10 bases, and 19 bases separated the two germline ends. This CDR3 is CASSDTGTPFIQYF. The CDR3 region has the DNA TGTGCCAGCAGCGATACCGGGACACCCTTTATTCAGTACTTC.

The CDR3 sequence is CSVVPSSEAFF. The CDR3, as DNA: TGCAGCGTTGTCCCGTCGAGTGAAGCTTTCTTT. V is TRBV29-1 and J is TRBJ1-1; D not certain. This CDR3 has 11 residues. The germline V gene has CDR1 SQVTM and CDR2 ANQGSEA. V gave up 4 bases and J gave up 7 bases, with 10 bases separating them.

V gene TRBV7-2 combines with J gene TRBJ2-5; 8 bases are shared with TRBD1. The germline V gene has CDR1 SGHTA and CDR2 FQGNSA. The CDR3 has 15 residues. V shed 4 bases and J 4 bases; nucleotides not matched to a gene: 8. CDR3 residues: CASSSRQGIGETQYF. The CDR3 nucleotides are TGTGCCAGCAGCTCCCGACAGGGGATAGGAGAGACCCAGTACTTC.

V usage is TRBV2 and J usage is TRBJ2-3; D gene ambiguous. The CDR3 has 14 residues. Germline V gene lookup returns CDR1 SNHLY and CDR2 FYNNEI. V lost 3 bases and J lost 4, with 11 bases in between. The CDR3 DNA follows: TGTGCCAGCAGTGACGGTAGTGGGGCAGATACGCAGTATTTT. Its translation is CASSDGSGADTQYF.